This is a list of T cell receptor beta chains from one sample in a study of cytomegalovirus exposure and HLA in healthy donors. TCRdb keeps only in-frame clones here, not all; method: immunoSEQ multiplex PCR. The table shows hundreds of thousands of clones, with 88% occurring only once. Sequenced input: PBMCs. Receptors were obtained from a woman younger than 30 in good health and CMV-seronegative. Both conserved end residues are part of each CDR3. The D gene is left open where the match is weak. Some rows have no size entry. The others give once, few or many, or a class for an expanded clone.

-	few	TRBV6-1	TRBJ1-1	CASRETGNTEAFF	TGTGCCAGCAGGGAGACAGGGAACACTGAAGCTTTCTTT
-	few	TRBV19	TRBJ2-7	CASSIGVASGEQYF	TGTGCCAGTAGTATTGGGGTGGCCAGCGGCGAGCAGTACTTC
-	-	TRBV7-2	TRBJ2-5	CASSRGSVETQYF	TGTGCCAGCAGCCGGGGGAGCGTAGAGACCCAGTACTTC
TRBD1	-	TRBV5-1	TRBJ1-3	CASSTGQRNTIYF	TGCGCCAGCAGCACGGGACAGCGAAACACCATATATTTT
-	-	TRBV28	TRBJ2-7	CASNSGVYEQYF	TGTGCCAGCAACTCGGGGGTCTACGAGCAGTACTTC
-	-	TRBV5-1	TRBJ1-3	CASSRAGSSGNTIYF	TGCGCCAGCAGCCGAGCGGGGAGTTCTGGAAACACCATATATTTT
TRBD1	-	TRBV2	TRBJ1-3	CASSGLRDSSGNTIYF	TGTGCCAGCAGTGGACTCCGGGACAGCTCTGGAAACACCATATATTTT
-	once	TRBV2	TRBJ2-1	CASSDRAYNEQFF	TGTGCCAGCAGTGACAGGGCCTACAATGAGCAGTTCTTC
-	-	TRBV4-3	TRBJ2-7	CASSLSAGDYEQYF	TGCGCCAGCAGCCTCTCGGCGGGCGACTACGAGCAGTACTTC
-	-	TRBV4-1	TRBJ1-3	CASSQDERVGISGNTIYF	TGCGCCAGCAGCCAAGACGAGAGGGTCGGGATATCTGGAAACACCATATATTTT
-	-	TRBV28	TRBJ1-1	CASTPTERLRQTEAFF	TGTGCCAGCACCCCTACAGAACGCTTGAGACAAACTGAAGCTTTCTTT
-	-	TRBV11-2	TRBJ2-1	CASEMLQLDEQFF	TGTGCCAGCGAAATGTTGCAACTCGATGAGCAGTTCTTC
-	-	TRBV10-2	TRBJ1-2	CASRPPGAIYGYTF	TGCGCCAGCAGACCCCCAGGGGCGATCTATGGCTACACCTTC
TRBD1	-	TRBV5-6	TRBJ2-7	CASSLVGQGDYEQYF	TGTGCCAGCAGCTTGGTCGGGCAGGGGGACTACGAGCAGTACTTC
TRBD1	-	TRBV9	TRBJ1-4	CASSRDSEKLFF	TGTGCCAGCAGCCGGGACAGCGAAAAACTGTTTTTT
-	-	TRBV28	TRBJ2-1	CASSYPSRDFLGQFF	TGTGCCAGCAGTTATCCGTCCCGGGACTTTCTCGGGCAGTTCTTC
-	-	TRBV6-1	TRBJ1-5	CASSDGAVYSNQPQHF	TGTGCCAGCAGTGATGGGGCAGTTTATAGCAATCAGCCCCAGCATTTT
TRBD2	-	TRBV7-8	TRBJ2-1	CASSEQRLAGPYNEQFF	TGTGCCAGCAGCGAACAAAGACTAGCGGGACCTTACAATGAGCAGTTCTTC
-	-	TRBV28	TRBJ1-2	CASSTGTAGDYGYTF	TGTGCCAGCAGTACAGGGACGGCGGGGGACTATGGCTACACCTTC
TRBD2	-	TRBV27	TRBJ2-5	CASSLKVAGGPGETQYF	TGTGCCAGCAGTTTAAAGGTAGCGGGAGGGCCAGGGGAGACCCAGTACTTC
TRBD1	-	TRBV28	TRBJ2-2	CASSTRTGRVTGELFF	TGTGCCAGCAGTACCCGGACAGGGAGAGTCACCGGGGAGCTGTTTTTT
-	-	TRBV14	TRBJ2-2	CASSQDYRRGTGELFF	TGTGCCAGCAGCCAAGACTACCGAAGGGGGACCGGGGAGCTGTTTTTT
-	-	TRBV5-1	TRBJ2-7	CASSLVGSGEQYF	TGCGCCAGCAGCTTGGTTGGGTCGGGCGAGCAGTACTTC
TRBD1	once	TRBV7-8	TRBJ1-4	CASSTRTDRGGEKLFF	TGTGCCAGCAGCACCAGGACGGACAGGGGGGGCGAAAAACTGTTTTTT
-	-	TRBV5-1	TRBJ2-7	CASRLSDREGYEQYF	TGCGCCAGCAGACTCTCGGACAGGGAGGGCTACGAGCAGTACTTC
-	-	TRBV6-5	TRBJ2-1	CASSQTGEQFF	TGTGCCAGCAGTCAGACAGGCGAGCAGTTCTTC